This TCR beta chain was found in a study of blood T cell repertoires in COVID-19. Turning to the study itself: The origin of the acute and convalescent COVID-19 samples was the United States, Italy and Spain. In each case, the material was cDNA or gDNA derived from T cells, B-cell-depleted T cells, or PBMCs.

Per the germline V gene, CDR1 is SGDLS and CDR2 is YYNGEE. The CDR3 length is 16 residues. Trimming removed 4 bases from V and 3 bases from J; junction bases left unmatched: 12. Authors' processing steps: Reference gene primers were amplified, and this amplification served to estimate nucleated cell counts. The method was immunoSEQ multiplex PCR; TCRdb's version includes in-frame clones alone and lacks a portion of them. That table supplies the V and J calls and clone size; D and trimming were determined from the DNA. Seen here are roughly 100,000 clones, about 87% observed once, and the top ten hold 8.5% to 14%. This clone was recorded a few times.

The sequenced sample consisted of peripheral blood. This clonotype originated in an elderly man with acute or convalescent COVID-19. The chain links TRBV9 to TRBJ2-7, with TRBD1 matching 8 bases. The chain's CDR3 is CASSSTGTGGYYEQYF. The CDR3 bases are TGTGCCAGCAGCTCTACCGGGACAGGAGGTTACTACGAGCAGTACTTC.